This is a list of T cell receptor beta chains from one sample in a study of cytomegalovirus exposure and HLA in healthy donors. TCRdb's copy holds only in-frame clones and misses some; the assay was immunoSEQ multiplex PCR. In the table there are some 180,000 clones, about four fifths of which are singletons. The sample was PBMCs. The receptors originated from a middle-aged man in good health and CMV-seronegative. The CDR3 runs from the conserved cysteine through the conserved F or W. A D gene is named only where the DNA matches it firmly. Clone size is given for some rows only: seen once, a few or many times, or a class if the clone is expanded.

CASSPGTTPDTQYF | TGTGCCAGCAGCCCCGGGACTACCCCAGATACGCAGTATTTT | NA | TRBJ2-3 | TRBD2 | TRBV7-2
CASSRDDRGGTEAFF | TGCGCCAGCAGCCGGGACGACAGGGGAGGGACTGAAGCTTTCTTT | NA | TRBJ1-1 | TRBD1 | TRBV4-1
CASSLTGGASGYTF | TGTGCCAGCAGTTTAACAGGGGGCGCGAGTGGCTACACCTTC | NA | TRBJ1-2 | TRBD1 | TRBV27
CASSHVTGEQYF | TGCGCCAGCAGCCATGTCACAGGGGAGCAGTACTTC | NA | TRBJ2-7 | NA | TRBV4-1
CASSRQGMNTEAFF | TGTGCCAGTAGTCGTCAGGGGATGAACACTGAAGCTTTCTTT | NA | TRBJ1-1 | NA | TRBV19
CASSLPTSGTLGYEQYF | TGTGCCAGCAGTTTACCGACTAGCGGGACCCTGGGCTACGAGCAGTACTTC | NA | TRBJ2-7 | TRBD2 | TRBV28
CASGSGQSYEQYF | TGTGCCAGCGGATCGGGACAGTCCTACGAGCAGTACTTC | NA | TRBJ2-7 | TRBD1 | TRBV6-6
CASSLTNTKAESSYEQYF | TGTGCCAGCAGCCTCACGAATACCAAGGCGGAAAGCTCCTACGAGCAGTACTTC | NA | TRBJ2-7 | NA | TRBV21-1
CASSLVRNEQYF | TGTGCCAGCAGCTTAGTGAGAAACGAGCAGTACTTC | NA | TRBJ2-7 | NA | TRBV11-2
CSVLSGTVNTEAFF | TGCAGCGTACTGTCCGGGACAGTGAACACTGAAGCTTTCTTT | NA | TRBJ1-1 | TRBD1 | TRBV29-1
CASRRTGLNTGELFF | TGTGCCAGCCGTAGGACAGGGCTCAACACCGGGGAGCTGTTTTTT | NA | TRBJ2-2 | TRBD1 | TRBV6-1
CASNARRAGFGAGELFF | TGTGCCAGTAACGCCCGGAGGGCAGGGTTTGGTGCCGGGGAGCTGTTTTTT | NA | TRBJ2-2 | NA | TRBV19
CASSLGLAGTGELFF | TGCGCCAGCAGCTTGGGCCTAGCGGGAACCGGGGAGCTGTTTTTT | once | TRBJ2-2 | TRBD2 | TRBV5-1
CASSNYGTEVFLKHYNEQFF | TGTGCCAGCAGCAACTACGGGACAGAAGTTTTCTTGAAGCACTACAATGAGCAGTTCTTC | NA | TRBJ2-1 | NA | TRBV21-1
CAIKEGGTEAFF | TGTGCCATCAAGGAGGGTGGCACTGAAGCTTTCTTT | NA | TRBJ1-1 | NA | TRBV10-3
CATRTSGNHEQYF | TGTGCCACCCGGACTAGCGGGAACCACGAGCAGTACTTC | NA | TRBJ2-7 | TRBD2 | TRBV6-5
CASSLPGNTGELFF | TGTGCCAGCAGTCTACCTGGGAACACCGGGGAGCTGTTTTTT | few | TRBJ2-2 | NA | TRBV28
CASSLGTISPYEQYF | TGCGCCAGCAGCCTCGGGACAATCTCCCCCTACGAGCAGTACTTC | NA | TRBJ2-7 | NA | TRBV4-3
CASSERDSYNEQFF | TGTGCCAGCAGCGAGCGGGACTCCTACAATGAGCAGTTCTTC | NA | TRBJ2-1 | TRBD2 | TRBV9
CASSLAPTGSYEQYF | TGTGCCAGCAGCTTGGCCCCGACAGGCTCCTACGAGCAGTACTTC | NA | TRBJ2-7 | NA | TRBV7-8
CASSIRQTLFLYGYTF | TGTGCCAGTAGTATTCGGCAGACTCTCTTCCTCTATGGCTACACCTTC | NA | TRBJ1-2 | NA | TRBV19
CASSSQVIANTGELFF | TGTGCCAGCAGTTCGCAGGTGATCGCGAACACCGGGGAGCTGTTTTTT | NA | TRBJ2-2 | NA | TRBV6-4
CASRHGGHYEQYF | TGTGCCAGCAGGCACGGTGGGCACTACGAGCAGTACTTC | NA | TRBJ2-7 | NA | TRBV27
CASKTTRYEQYF | TGTGCCAGCAAGACTACCCGCTACGAGCAGTACTTC | NA | TRBJ2-7 | NA | TRBV28
CASSPQSGGTYEQYF | TGTGCCAGCAGCCCCCAGAGCGGGGGGACCTACGAGCAGTACTTC | NA | TRBJ2-7 | TRBD2 | TRBV9
CASSYGGFETEAFF | TGTGCCAGCAGTTACGGGGGGTTCGAAACTGAAGCTTTCTTT | NA | TRBJ1-1 | NA | TRBV6-5
CASSQTSGGTQVTQYF | TGCGCCAGCAGCCAGACTAGCGGGGGGACCCAAGTGACCCAGTACTTC | NA | TRBJ2-5 | TRBD2 | TRBV4-1
CASSSRVLGNQPQHF | TGTGCCAGCAGCTCGAGGGTCCTGGGCAATCAGCCCCAGCATTTT | NA | TRBJ1-5 | NA | TRBV7-8
CASSAGQFNEKLFF | TGTGCCAGCAGCGCGGGACAGTTTAATGAAAAACTGTTTTTT | NA | TRBJ1-4 | TRBD1 | TRBV7-2
CASSLPGANVLTF | TGTGCCAGCAGCCTACCTGGGGCCAACGTCCTGACTTTC | NA | TRBJ2-6 | NA | TRBV11-3
CASSLALRNEQFF | TGCGCCAGCAGCTTGGCCTTGAGGAATGAGCAGTTCTTC | NA | TRBJ2-1 | NA | TRBV5-1
CASSLNAGGTNEQFF | TGTGCCAGCAGCTTAAATGCCGGGGGTACCAATGAGCAGTTCTTC | NA | TRBJ2-1 | NA | TRBV7-3
CASRLGGIAGGLGEQFF | TGTGCCAGCAGGCTAGGGGGAATAGCGGGAGGACTCGGTGAGCAGTTCTTC | NA | TRBJ2-1 | TRBD2 | TRBV11-3
CAISFTGQVYNEQFF | TGTGCCATCAGCTTTACGGGACAGGTCTACAATGAGCAGTTCTTC | few | TRBJ2-1 | TRBD1 | TRBV7-3
CASSSRQGIGTQYF | TGTGCCAGCAGCTCGCGACAGGGGATAGGGACCCAGTACTTC | NA | TRBJ2-5 | TRBD1 | TRBV5-6
CASSVRQITNEKLFF | TGCGCCAGCAGCGTACGACAGATAACTAATGAAAAACTGTTTTTT | NA | TRBJ1-4 | NA | TRBV4-3
CASSYELSGNQPQHF | TGTGCCAGTAGTTATGAATTGTCAGGCAATCAGCCCCAGCATTTT | NA | TRBJ1-5 | NA | TRBV19
CASSRQNTGELFF | TGTGCCAGCAGCAGACAGAACACCGGGGAGCTGTTTTTT | NA | TRBJ2-2 | NA | TRBV7-6
CASSLRPGQGAEQYF | TGTGCCAGCAGCTTACGACCGGGACAGGGCGCCGAGCAGTACTTC | NA | TRBJ2-7 | TRBD1 | TRBV7-3
CASSPRDRGSGAFF | TGCGCCAGCAGCCCTCGGGACAGGGGGTCGGGAGCTTTCTTT | NA | TRBJ1-1 | TRBD1 | TRBV5-1
CASSHRLAGELRIHEQFF | TGTGCCAGCAGCCATCGACTAGCGGGGGAACTACGGATCCATGAGCAGTTCTTC | NA | TRBJ2-1 | TRBD2 | TRBV7-3
CSVIRRGRGPDTQYF | TGCAGCGTTATTCGGCGGGGAAGGGGCCCAGATACGCAGTATTTT | NA | TRBJ2-3 | NA | TRBV29-1
CASREDSSNQPQHF | TGTGCCAGTAGGGAAGACTCTAGCAATCAGCCCCAGCATTTT | NA | TRBJ1-5 | NA | TRBV19
CASRRDRREAFF | TGTGCCAGCAGAAGGGACAGGCGTGAAGCTTTCTTT | few | TRBJ1-1 | TRBD1 | TRBV6-5
CASSEGTSGIQETQYF | TGCGCCAGCAGTGAGGGGACTAGCGGGATCCAAGAGACCCAGTACTTC | NA | TRBJ2-5 | TRBD2 | TRBV10-1
CASSPLAGGPDTQYF | TGTGCCAGCAGCCCATTAGCGGGGGGGCCAGATACGCAGTATTTT | NA | TRBJ2-3 | TRBD2 | TRBV4-2
CASSVQGMAGNTIYF | TGTGCCAGCAGCGTCCAGGGGATGGCTGGAAACACCATATATTTT | NA | TRBJ1-3 | NA | TRBV9
CASQQGVNTDTQYF | TGCGCCAGCCAACAGGGGGTAAACACAGATACGCAGTATTTT | NA | TRBJ2-3 | TRBD1 | TRBV5-1
CASSQPGDSYEQYF | TGCGCCAGCAGCCAGCCGGGGGACTCCTACGAGCAGTACTTC | NA | TRBJ2-7 | NA | TRBV4-1
CASSQDRGGGEQYF | TGTGCCAGCAGCCAAGATCGCGGGGGAGGCGAGCAGTACTTC | NA | TRBJ2-7 | TRBD2 | TRBV4-2
CASSFPFRKLFF | TGTGCCAGCAGTTTCCCCTTTCGAAAACTGTTTTTT | NA | TRBJ1-4 | NA | TRBV28
CASRKTGANEQFF | TGTGCCAGCAGAAAAACAGGGGCCAATGAGCAGTTCTTC | NA | TRBJ2-1 | TRBD1 | TRBV5-8